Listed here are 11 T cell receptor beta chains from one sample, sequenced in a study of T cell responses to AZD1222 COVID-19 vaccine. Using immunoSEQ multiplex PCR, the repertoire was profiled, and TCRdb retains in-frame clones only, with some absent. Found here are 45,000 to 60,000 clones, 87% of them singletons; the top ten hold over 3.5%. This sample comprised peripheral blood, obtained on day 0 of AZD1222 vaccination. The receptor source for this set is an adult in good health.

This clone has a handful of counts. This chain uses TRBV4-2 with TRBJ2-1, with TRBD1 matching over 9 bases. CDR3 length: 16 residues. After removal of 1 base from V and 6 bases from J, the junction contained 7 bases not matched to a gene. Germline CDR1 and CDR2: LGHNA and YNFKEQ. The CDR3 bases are TGTGCCAGCAGCCAAGTTCATGGACAGGGGTTCAATGAGCAGTTCTTC. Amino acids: CASSQVHGQGFNEQFF.

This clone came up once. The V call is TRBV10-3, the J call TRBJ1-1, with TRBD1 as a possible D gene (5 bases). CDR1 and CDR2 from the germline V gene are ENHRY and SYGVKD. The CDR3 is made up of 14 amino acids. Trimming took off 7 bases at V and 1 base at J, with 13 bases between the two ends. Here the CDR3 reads CAITYGGSNTEAFF. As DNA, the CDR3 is TGTGCCATCACCTACGGGGGGTCGAACACTGAAGCTTTCTTT.

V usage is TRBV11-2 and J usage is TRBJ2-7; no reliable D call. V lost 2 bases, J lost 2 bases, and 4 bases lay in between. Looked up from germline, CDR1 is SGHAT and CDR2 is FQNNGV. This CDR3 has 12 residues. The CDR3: CASSLNPYEQYF. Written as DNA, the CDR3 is TGTGCCAGCAGCTTAAATCCCTACGAGCAGTACTTC.

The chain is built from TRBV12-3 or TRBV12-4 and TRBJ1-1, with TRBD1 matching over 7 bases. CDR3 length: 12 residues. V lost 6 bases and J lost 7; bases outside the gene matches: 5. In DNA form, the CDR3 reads TGTGCCAGCAGGGACGACAGGGTTGAAGCTTTCTTT. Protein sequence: CASRDDRVEAFF.

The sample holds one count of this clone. The CDR3 bases are TGCAGCGTTGAAGTACTCCGGGACCCTAGCTCCTACAATGAGCAGTTCTTC. This gives the protein CSVEVLRDPSSYNEQFF. The rearrangement joins TRBV29-1 to TRBJ2-1; perhaps D is TRBD1 or TRBD2 (5 bases each). Germline CDR1 reads SQVTM; CDR2 reads ANQGSEA. V was clipped by 1 base and J by 0 bases, with 16 bases between them. The CDR3 has 17 amino acids.

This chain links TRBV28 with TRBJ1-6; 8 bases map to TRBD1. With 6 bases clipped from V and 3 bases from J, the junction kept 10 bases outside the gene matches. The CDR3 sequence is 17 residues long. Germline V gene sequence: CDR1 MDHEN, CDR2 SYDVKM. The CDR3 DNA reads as TGTGCCAGCAGCTTTTCGGGGGGACAGGTCTATAATTCACCCCTCCACTTT. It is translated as CASSFSGGQVYNSPLHF.

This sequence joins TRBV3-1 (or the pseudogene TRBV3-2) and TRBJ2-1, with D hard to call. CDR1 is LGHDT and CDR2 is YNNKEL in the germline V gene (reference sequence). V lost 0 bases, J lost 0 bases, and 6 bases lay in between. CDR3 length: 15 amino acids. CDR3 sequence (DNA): TGTGCCAGCAGCCAAGAGCAAAGCTCCTACAATGAGCAGTTCTTC. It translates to CASSQEQSSYNEQFF.

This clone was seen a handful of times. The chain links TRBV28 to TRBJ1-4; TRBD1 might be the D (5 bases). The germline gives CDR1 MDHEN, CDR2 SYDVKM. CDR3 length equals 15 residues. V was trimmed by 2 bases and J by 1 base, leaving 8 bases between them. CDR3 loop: CASSLGGRTNEKLFF. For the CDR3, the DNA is TGTGCCAGCAGTTTAGGGGGTAGAACTAATGAAAAACTGTTTTTT.

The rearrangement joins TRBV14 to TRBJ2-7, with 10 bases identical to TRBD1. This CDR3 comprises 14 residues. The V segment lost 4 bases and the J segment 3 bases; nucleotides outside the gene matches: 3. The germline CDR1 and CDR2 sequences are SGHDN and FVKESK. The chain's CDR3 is CASSLRTGGYEQYF. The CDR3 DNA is TGTGCCAGCAGCCTGCGGACAGGGGGCTACGAGCAGTACTTC. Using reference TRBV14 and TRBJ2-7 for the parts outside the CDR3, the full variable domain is EAGVTQFPSHSVIEKGQTVTLRCDPISGHDNLYWYRRVMGKEIKFLLHFVKESKQDESGMPNNRFLAERTGGTYSTLKVQPAELEDSGVYFCASSLRTGGYEQYFGPGTRLTVT.

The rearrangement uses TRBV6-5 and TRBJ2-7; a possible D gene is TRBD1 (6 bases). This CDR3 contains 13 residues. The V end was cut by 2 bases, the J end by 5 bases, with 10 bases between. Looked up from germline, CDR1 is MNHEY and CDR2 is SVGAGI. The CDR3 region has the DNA TGTGCCAGCAGTTACCTGAGACAGGACGAGCAGTACTTC. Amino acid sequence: CASSYLRQDEQYF.

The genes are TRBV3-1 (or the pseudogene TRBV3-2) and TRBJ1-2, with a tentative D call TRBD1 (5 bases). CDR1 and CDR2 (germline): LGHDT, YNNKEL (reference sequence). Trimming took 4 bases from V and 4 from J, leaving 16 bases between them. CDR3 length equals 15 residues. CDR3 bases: TGTGCCAGCAGCCCTTGGGGGGGAAAGGGCTATGGCTACACCTTC. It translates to CASSPWGGKGYGYTF.